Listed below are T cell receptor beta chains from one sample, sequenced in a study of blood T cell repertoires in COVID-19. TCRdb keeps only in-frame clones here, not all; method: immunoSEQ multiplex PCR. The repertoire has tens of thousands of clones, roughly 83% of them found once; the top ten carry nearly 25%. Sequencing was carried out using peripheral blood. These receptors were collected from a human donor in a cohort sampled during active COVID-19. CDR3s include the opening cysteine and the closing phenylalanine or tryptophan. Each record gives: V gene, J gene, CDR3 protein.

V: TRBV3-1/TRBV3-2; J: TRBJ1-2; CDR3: CASSQAQGEVGGYTF
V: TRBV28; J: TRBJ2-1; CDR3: CASSFPRGGRTGNEQFF
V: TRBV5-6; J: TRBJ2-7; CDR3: CASSSSGETYEQYF
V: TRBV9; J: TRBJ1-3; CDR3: CASSVQGNTIYF
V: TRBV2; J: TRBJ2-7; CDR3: CASKGQAMTYEQYF
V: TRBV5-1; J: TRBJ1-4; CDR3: CATRQNNEKLFF
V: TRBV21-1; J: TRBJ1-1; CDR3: CAIDSIRGKLKFEAFF
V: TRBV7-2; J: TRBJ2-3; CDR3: CASSRKLSISGPTTDTQYF
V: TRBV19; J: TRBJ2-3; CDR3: CASSDPNSAGQGRFTQYF
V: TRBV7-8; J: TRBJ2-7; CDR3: CASSLEGESYEQYF
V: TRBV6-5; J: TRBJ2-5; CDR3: CASSLTGSGETQYF
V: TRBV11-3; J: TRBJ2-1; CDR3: CASSPGGSWSSYNEQFF
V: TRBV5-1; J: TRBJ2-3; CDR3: CASSLEGTGRTDTQYF
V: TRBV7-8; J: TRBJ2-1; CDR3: CASSLSGGYNEQFF
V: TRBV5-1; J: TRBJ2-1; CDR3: CASRLTPGLISYNEQFF
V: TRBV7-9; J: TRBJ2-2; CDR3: CASSLRGELFF
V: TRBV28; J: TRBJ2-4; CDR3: CASSSPGGSENIQYF
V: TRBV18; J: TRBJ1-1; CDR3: CASSNDRVVNTEAFF
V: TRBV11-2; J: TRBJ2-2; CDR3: CASSPQNTGELFF
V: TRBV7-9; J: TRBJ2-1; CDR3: CASSRGLTTSLDEQFF
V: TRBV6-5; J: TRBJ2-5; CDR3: CASRLPGVQETQYF
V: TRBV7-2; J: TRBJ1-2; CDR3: CASSPDRNYGYTF
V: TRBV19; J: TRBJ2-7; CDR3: CASGPGTDRWEQYF
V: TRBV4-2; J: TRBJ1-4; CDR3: CASSQPPGEKLFF
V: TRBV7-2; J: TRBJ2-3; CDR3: CASSVRLAGVGTDTQYF
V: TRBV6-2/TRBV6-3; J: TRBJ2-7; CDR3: CASSSRSYEQYF
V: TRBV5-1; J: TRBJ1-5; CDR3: CASSSGQGEQPQHF
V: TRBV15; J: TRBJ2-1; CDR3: CATSRYRGTVDEQFF
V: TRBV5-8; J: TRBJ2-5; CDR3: CASSSWTGGGETQYF
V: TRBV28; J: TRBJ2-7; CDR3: CASTASGNYEQYF
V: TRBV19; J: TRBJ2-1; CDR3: CASSIGLSFEQFF
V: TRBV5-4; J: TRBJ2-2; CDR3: CASSRDRRADTGELFF
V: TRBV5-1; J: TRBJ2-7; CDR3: CASSLGAGFPFAEQYF
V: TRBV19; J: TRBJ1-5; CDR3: CASSMGGFGQPQHF
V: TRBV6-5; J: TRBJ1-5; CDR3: CASSWTGSRDQPQHF
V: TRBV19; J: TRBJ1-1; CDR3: CASSIDLGGAGLDTEAFF
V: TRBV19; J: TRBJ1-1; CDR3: CASRPPRNTEAFF
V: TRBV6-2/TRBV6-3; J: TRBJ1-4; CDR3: CASSDRQGANEKLFF
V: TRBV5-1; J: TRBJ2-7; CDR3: CASSLVSSGPSYEQYF
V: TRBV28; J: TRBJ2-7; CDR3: CASSSTGTSSYEQYF